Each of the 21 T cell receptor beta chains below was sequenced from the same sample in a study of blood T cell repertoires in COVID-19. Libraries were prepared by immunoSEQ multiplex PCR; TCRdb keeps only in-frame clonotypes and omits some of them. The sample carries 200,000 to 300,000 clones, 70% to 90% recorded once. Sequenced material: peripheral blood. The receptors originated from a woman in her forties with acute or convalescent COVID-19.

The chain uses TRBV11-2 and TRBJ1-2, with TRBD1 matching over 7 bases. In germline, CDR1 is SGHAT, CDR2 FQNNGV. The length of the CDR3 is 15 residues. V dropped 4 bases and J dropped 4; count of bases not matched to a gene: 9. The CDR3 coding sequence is TGTGCCAGCAGCTCCGTTCGACAGGGCCCCTATGGCTACACCTTC. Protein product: CASSSVRQGPYGYTF. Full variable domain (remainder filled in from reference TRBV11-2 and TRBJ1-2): EAGVAQSPRYKIIEKRQSVAFWCNPISGHATLYWYQQILGQGPKLLIQFQNNGVVDDSQLPKDRFSAERLKGVDSTLKIQPAKLEDSAVYLCASSSVRQGPYGYTFGSGTRLTVV.

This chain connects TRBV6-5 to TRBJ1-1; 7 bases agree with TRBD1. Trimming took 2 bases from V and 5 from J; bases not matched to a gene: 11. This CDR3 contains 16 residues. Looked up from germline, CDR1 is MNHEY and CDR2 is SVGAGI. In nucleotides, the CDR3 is TGTGCCAGCAGTTACCCCCTACAGGGGCCGGGAACTGAAGCTTTCTTT. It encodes CASSYPLQGPGTEAFF.

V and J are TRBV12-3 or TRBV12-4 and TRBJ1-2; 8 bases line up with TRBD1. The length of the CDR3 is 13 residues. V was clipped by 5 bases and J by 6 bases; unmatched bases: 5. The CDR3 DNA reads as TGTGCCAGCAGTGTCGACAGGGGAGATGGCTACACCTTC. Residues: CASSVDRGDGYTF.

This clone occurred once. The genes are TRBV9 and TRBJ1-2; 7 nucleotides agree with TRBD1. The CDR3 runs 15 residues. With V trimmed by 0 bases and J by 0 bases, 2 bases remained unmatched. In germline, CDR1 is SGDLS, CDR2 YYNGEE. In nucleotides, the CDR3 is TGTGCCAGCAGCGTAGGGGACAGCCCTAACTATGGCTACACCTTC. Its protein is CASSVGDSPNYGYTF.

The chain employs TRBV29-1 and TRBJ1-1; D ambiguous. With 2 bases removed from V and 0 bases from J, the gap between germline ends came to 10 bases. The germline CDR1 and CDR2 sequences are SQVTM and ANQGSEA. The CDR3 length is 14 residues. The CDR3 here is CSVESGLLNTEAFF. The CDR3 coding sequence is TGCAGCGTTGAATCCGGACTCCTGAACACTGAAGCTTTCTTT. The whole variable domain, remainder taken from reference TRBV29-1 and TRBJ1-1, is SAVISQKPSRDICQRGTSLTIQCQVDSQVTMMFWYRQQPGQSLTLIATANQGSEATYESGFVIDKFPISRPNLTFSTLTVSNMSPEDSSIYLCSVESGLLNTEAFFGQGTRLTVV.

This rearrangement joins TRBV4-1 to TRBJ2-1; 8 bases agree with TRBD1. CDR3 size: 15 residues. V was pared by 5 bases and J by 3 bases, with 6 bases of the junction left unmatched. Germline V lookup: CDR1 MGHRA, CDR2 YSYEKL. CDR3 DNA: TGCGCCAGCAGCAAAACAGGGACAGGCTACAATGAGCAGTTCTTC. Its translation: CASSKTGTGYNEQFF.

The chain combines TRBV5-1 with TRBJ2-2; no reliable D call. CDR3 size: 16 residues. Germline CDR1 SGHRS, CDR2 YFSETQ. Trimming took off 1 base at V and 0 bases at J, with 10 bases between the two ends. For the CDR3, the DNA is TGCGCCAGCAGCTTGTCGGGTCTTACGAACACCGGGGAGCTGTTTTTT. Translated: CASSLSGLTNTGELFF.

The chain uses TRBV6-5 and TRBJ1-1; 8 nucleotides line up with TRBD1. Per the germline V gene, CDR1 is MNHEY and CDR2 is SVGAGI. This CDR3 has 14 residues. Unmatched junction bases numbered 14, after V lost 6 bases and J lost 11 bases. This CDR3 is CASRAGTGIEWAFF. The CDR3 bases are TGTGCCAGCAGGGCCGGGACAGGAATCGAGTGGGCTTTCTTT.

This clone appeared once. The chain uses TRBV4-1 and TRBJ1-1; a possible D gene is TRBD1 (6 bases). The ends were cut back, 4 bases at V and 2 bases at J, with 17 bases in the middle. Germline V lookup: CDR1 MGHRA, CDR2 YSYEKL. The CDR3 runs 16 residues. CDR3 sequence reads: CASSPPGRGANTEAFF. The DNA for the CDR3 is TGCGCCAGCAGCCCCCCGGGGCGGGGGGCCAACACTGAAGCTTTCTTT.

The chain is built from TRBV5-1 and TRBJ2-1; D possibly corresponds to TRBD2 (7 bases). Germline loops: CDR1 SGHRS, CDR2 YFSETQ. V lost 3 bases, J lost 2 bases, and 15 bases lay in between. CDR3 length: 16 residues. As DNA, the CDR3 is TGCGCCAGCAGCTGGGCACAGGGAGGGACCTACAATGAGCAGTTCTTC. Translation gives CASSWAQGGTYNEQFF.

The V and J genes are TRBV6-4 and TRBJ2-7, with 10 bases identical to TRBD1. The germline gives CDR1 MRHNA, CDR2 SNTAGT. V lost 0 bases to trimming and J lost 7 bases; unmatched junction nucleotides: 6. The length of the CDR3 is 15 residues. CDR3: CASSDSRDRGREQYV. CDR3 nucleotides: TGTGCCAGCAGTGACTCCCGGGACAGGGGAAGGGAGCAGTACGTC.

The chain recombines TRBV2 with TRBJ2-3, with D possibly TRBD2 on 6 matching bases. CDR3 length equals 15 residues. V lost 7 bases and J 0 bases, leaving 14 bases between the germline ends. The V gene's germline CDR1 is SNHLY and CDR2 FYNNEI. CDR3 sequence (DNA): TGTGCCAGCACTGCGACTAGTCTCAGCACAGATACGCAGTATTTT. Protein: CASTATSLSTDTQYF.

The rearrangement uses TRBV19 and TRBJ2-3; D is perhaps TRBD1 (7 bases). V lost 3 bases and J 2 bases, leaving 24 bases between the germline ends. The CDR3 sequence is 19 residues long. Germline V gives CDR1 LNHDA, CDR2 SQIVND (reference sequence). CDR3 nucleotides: TGTGCCAGTAGTATGGGCCCCGGGAGCTTGGACAGGATCACAGATACGCAGTATTTT. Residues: CASSMGPGSLDRITDTQYF.

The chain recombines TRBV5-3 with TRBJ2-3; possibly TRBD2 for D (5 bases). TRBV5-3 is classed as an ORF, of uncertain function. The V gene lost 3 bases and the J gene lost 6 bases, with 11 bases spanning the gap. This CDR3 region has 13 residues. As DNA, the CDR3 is TGTGCCAGAAGCTGTGGACTCCCGGATACGCAGTATTTT. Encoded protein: CARSCGLPDTQYF.

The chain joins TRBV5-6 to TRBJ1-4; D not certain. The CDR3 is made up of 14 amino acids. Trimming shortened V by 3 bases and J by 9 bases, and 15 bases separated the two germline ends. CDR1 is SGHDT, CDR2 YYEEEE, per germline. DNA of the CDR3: TGTGCCAGCAGCTCCTGGTCGGGGAGGCAAAAACTGTTTTTT. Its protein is CASSSWSGRQKLFF.

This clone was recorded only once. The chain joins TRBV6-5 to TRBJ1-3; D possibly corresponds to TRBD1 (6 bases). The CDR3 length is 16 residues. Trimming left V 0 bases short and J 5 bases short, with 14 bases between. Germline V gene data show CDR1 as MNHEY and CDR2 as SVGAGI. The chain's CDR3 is CASSYSGQLVRNTIYF. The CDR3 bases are TGTGCCAGCAGTTACTCCGGACAGTTAGTAAGAAACACCATATATTTT.

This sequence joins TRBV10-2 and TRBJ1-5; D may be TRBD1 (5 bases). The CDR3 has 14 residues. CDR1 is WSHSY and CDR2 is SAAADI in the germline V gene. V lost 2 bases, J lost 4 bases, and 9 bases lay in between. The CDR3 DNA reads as TGCGCCAGCAGTGAGGCGGGGCCTAATCAGCCCCAGCATTTT. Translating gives CASSEAGPNQPQHF.

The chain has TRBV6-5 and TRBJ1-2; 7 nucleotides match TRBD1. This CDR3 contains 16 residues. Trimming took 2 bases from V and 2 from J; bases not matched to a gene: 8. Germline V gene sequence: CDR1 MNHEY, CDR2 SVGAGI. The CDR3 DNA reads TGTGCCAGCAGTTACACAAACAGGGGTTTCAACTATGGCTACACCTTC. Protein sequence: CASSYTNRGFNYGYTF.

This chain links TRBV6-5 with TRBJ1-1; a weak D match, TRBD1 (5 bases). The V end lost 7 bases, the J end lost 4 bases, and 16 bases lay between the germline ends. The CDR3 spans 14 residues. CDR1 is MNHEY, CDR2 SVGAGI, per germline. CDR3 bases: TGTGCCAGCAATTTAAGGGGCGCAATCACTGAAGCTTTCTTT. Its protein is CASNLRGAITEAFF.

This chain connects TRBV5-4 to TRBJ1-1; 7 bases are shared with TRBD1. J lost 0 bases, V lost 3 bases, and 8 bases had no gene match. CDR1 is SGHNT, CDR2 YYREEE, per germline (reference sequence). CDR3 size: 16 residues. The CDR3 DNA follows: TGTGCCAGCAGCTCTCTACCGACAGGGATGAACACTGAAGCTTTCTTT. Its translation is CASSSLPTGMNTEAFF.

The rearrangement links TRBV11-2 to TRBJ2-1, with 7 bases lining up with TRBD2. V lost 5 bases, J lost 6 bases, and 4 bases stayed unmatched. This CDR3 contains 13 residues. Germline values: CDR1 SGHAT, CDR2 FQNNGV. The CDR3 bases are TGTGCCAGCAGCCTTAGACTAGCCAATGAGCAGTTCTTC. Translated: CASSLRLANEQFF. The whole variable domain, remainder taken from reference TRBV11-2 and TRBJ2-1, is EAGVAQSPRYKIIEKRQSVAFWCNPISGHATLYWYQQILGQGPKLLIQFQNNGVVDDSQLPKDRFSAERLKGVDSTLKIQPAKLEDSAVYLCASSLRLANEQFFGPGTRLTVL.